The rows below give T cell receptor beta chains drawn from one sample of a study of spatial heterogeneity in lung cancer. MiXCR, applied by TCRdb to the 5' RACE reads, yields one record per CDR3 protein. The repertoire holds about 18,000 distinct CDR3 sequences, with about 6.3% as singletons. Sequenced here: lung tumor tissue, sampled at surgery. The receptors derive from a female donor with early-stage non-small cell lung cancer. Both conserved end residues are part of each CDR3. A D gene is named only where the DNA matches it firmly. Clone size is stated in some rows and not others, as once, few, many or a class when expanded.

size	V	D	J	DNA	CDR3
many	TRBV12-3/TRBV12-4	TRBD1	TRBJ1-2	TGTGCCAGCAGTTTCGGCGGGACAGGGGAATATGGCTACACCTTC	CASSFGGTGEYGYTF
.	TRBV7-9	TRBD2	TRBJ2-5	TGTGCCAGCAGCTTAAGAGGCGGGAGGGCCGGGGAGACCCAGTACTTC	CASSLRGGRAGETQYF
many	TRBV20-1	.	TRBJ1-2	TGCAGTGCTAGAAAGCCGGGACGAATCCCCAACTATGGCTACACCTTC	CSARKPGRIPNYGYTF
many	TRBV5-5	TRBD2	TRBJ2-5	TGTGCCAGCAGCACAAGACTAGCGGGAGCGGGCTGGCAAGAGACCCAGTACTTC	CASSTRLAGAGWQETQYF
many	TRBV6-5	.	TRBJ1-4	TGTGCCAGCAGGGGATATTCCCTAAATGAAAAACTGTTTTTT	CASRGYSLNEKLFF
many	TRBV5-5	.	TRBJ2-5	TGTGCCAGCAGCTTCGGGGACCCCAAAGAGACCCAGTACTTC	CASSFGDPKETQYF
many	TRBV6-1	.	TRBJ2-6	TGTGCCAGCAGGGACGGGGGCTCTGGGGCCAACGTCCTGACTTTC	CASRDGGSGANVLTF
many	TRBV5-8	.	TRBJ1-5	TGTGCCAGCAGCTTGAATAAGGGGCTGAAGAATAATCAGCCCCAGCATTTT	CASSLNKGLKNNQPQHF
many	TRBV5-5	.	TRBJ1-3	TGTGCCAGCACCCTATTTGACAGTTCTGGAAACACCATATATTTT	CASTLFDSSGNTIYF
.	TRBV7-2	TRBD1	TRBJ1-1	TGTGCCAGCAGCTTTACAGGGGGCGGGGGCACTGAAGCTTTCTTT	CASSFTGGGGTEAFF
many	TRBV9	.	TRBJ1-2	TGTGCCAGCAGCGTAGAAGGGGCGGTAGGCTACACCTTC	CASSVEGAVGYTF
many	TRBV28	.	TRBJ1-2	TGTGCCAGCAGTTGGGGGAAAGGGTATGCTAACTATGGCTACACCTTC	CASSWGKGYANYGYTF
.	TRBV29-1	TRBD1	TRBJ2-2	TGCAGCGCCCGGACAGGGGGGGACACCGGGGAGCTGTTTTTT	CSARTGGDTGELFF
many	TRBV3-1	.	TRBJ2-1	TGTGCCAGCAGTCATATCAATGAGCAGTTCTTC	CASSHINEQFF
few	TRBV14	TRBD2	TRBJ2-5	TGTGCCAGCAGCCAAGATACCGCGGGGGGGACCCAGTACTTC	CASSQDTAGGTQYF